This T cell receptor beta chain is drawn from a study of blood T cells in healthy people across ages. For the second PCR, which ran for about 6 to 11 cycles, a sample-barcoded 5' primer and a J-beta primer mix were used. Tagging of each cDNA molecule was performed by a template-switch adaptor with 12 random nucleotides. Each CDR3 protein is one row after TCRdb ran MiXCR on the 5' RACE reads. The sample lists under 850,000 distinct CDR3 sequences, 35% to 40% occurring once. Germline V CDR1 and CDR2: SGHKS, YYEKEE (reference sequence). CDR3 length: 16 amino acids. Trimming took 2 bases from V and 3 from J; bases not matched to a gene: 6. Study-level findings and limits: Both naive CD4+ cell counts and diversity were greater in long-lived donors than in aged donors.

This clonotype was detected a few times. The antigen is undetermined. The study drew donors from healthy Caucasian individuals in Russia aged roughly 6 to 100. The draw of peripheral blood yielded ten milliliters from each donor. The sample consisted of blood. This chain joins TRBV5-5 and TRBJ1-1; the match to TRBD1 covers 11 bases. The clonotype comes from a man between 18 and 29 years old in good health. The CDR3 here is CASSLEPGQGDTEAFF. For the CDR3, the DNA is TGTGCCAGCAGCTTAGAACCGGGACAGGGGGACACTGAAGCTTTCTTT.